These 14 T cell receptor beta chains came from one sample sequenced in a study of blood T cell repertoires in COVID-19. Assay: immunoSEQ multiplex PCR; the TCRdb copy retains only in-frame clones and omits some. The data hold approximately 260,000 clones, with about 86% observed a single time. Sequencing used PBMCs or T cells enriched from blood (not recorded which). All receptors come from a man aged 45 to 65 who had recovered from COVID-19.

The rearrangement joins TRBV18 to TRBJ1-3; 8 bases match TRBD1. The V gene end was trimmed by 0 bases and the J gene end by 0 bases; junction bases not matched to a gene: 4. The germline gives CDR1 KGHSH, CDR2 LQKENI. CDR3 length: 17 residues. CDR3 bases: TGTGCCAGCTCACCACCGGGACAGGCACTCTCTGGAAACACCATATATTTT. It encodes CASSPPGQALSGNTIYF.

The chain joins TRBV10-2 to TRBJ2-7; 8 bases match TRBD2. This CDR3 has 17 residues. The germline gives CDR1 WSHSY, CDR2 SAAADI. V shed 5 bases, J shed 3 bases, and the junction held 15 bases outside the gene matches. The CDR3 region is CASSLALSGSEHYEQYF. CDR3 bases: TGCGCCAGCAGTCTTGCCTTAAGCGGGAGCGAACACTACGAGCAGTACTTC.

This rearrangement joins TRBV5-6 to TRBJ2-5, with 7 bases fitting TRBD2. Germline V gives CDR1 SGHDT, CDR2 YYEEEE. Germline trimming cut 6 bases from V and 3 bases from J; bases unmatched to any gene: 5. The CDR3 length is 13 residues. DNA for the CDR3: TGTGCCAGCACTGGGAGGGTAGAAGAGACCCAGTACTTC. Protein: CASTGRVEETQYF.

In its sample, this clone was seen a few times. This rearrangement joins TRBV4-2 to TRBJ2-2, with 8 bases lining up with TRBD1. CDR1 and CDR2 (germline): LGHNA, YNFKEQ. The V segment lost 0 bases and the J segment 6 bases; nucleotides outside the gene matches: 6. The CDR3 has 16 amino acids. CDR3 in DNA: TGTGCCAGCAGCCAAGATAGGCAGGGGGCAGCCGGGGAGCTGTTTTTT. Its translation: CASSQDRQGAAGELFF.

CDR3 sequence: CASRHRPDSNEQFF. CDR3 sequence (DNA): TGTGCCAGCCGCCATAGGCCCGACTCCAATGAGCAGTTCTTC. This chain links TRBV6-2 or TRBV6-3 with TRBJ2-1, with D hard to call. The ends were cut back, 8 bases at V and 6 bases at J, with 17 bases in the middle. Per the germline V gene, CDR1 is MNHEY and CDR2 is SVGEGT. This CDR3 spans 14 amino acids.

This clone was recorded only once. The chain carries TRBV6-5 and TRBJ1-1; weak D call: TRBD1 (5 bases). The CDR3 covers 12 residues. Germline V gene lookup returns CDR1 MNHEY and CDR2 SVGAGI. V was trimmed by 5 bases and J by 3 bases, leaving 7 bases between them. For the CDR3, the DNA is TGTGCCAGCAGTCAGGGCCACACTGAAGCTTTCTTT. This gives the protein CASSQGHTEAFF.

This clone appeared a single time. The J gene is TRBJ2-3, the V gene TRBV7-3, with a possible D match to TRBD2 (6 bases). The CDR3 sequence is 17 residues long. V lost 2 bases and J 0 bases, leaving 15 bases between the germline ends. Germline CDR1 SGHTA, CDR2 FQGTGA. The CDR3 is CASSLLPAGSSTDTQYF. The CDR3 coding sequence is TGTGCCAGCAGCTTACTCCCAGCGGGCTCTAGCACAGATACGCAGTATTTT.

This CDR3 reads CATSRATGARETQYF. The CDR3, as DNA: TGTGCCACCAGCAGAGCCACAGGGGCCCGGGAGACCCAGTACTTC. This rearrangement joins TRBV15 to TRBJ2-5; 7 nucleotides agree with TRBD1. Trimming at V came to 1 base and at J to 5 bases, leaving 7 bases not matched to a gene. CDR3 length equals 15 residues. The germline gives CDR1 LNHNV, CDR2 YYDKDF (reference sequence).

This sequence joins TRBV7-2 and TRBJ1-3; no definite D call. Per the germline V gene, CDR1 is SGHTA and CDR2 is FQGNSA. The CDR3 is 15 residues long. The germline V and J ends were trimmed by 4 bases and 2 bases, with 12 bases remaining between them. The CDR3 coding sequence is TGTGCCAGCAGCTCCTCCAACCGAGCTGGAAACACCATATATTTT. Translation gives CASSSSNRAGNTIYF.

CDR3 sequence: CASSATGAYEQYF. CDR3 DNA: TGTGCCAGTAGCGCTACAGGGGCCTACGAGCAGTACTTC. The chain couples TRBV19 to TRBJ2-7, with 7 bases aligning to TRBD1. The V gene end was trimmed by 6 bases and the J gene end by 2 bases; junction bases not matched to a gene: 4. Germline V gene sequence: CDR1 LNHDA, CDR2 SQIVND (reference sequence). CDR3 length: 13 amino acids.

V is TRBV5-4 and J is TRBJ1-6; 8 bases match TRBD1. CDR1 is SGHNT, CDR2 YYREEE, per germline (reference sequence). Germline trimming cut 4 bases from V and 5 bases from J; bases unmatched to any gene: 11. CDR3 size: 17 residues. CDR3: CASSLAGQGVNNSPLHF. The CDR3 bases are TGTGCCAGCAGCCTAGCCGGACAGGGCGTTAATAATTCACCCCTCCACTTT.

The CDR3 loop reads CASSFGGGYEQYF. The CDR3, as DNA: TGTGCCAGCAGTTTCGGCGGCGGCTACGAGCAGTACTTC. The chain combines TRBV12-3 or TRBV12-4 with TRBJ2-7, with D unresolved. This CDR3 spans 13 amino acids. V was trimmed by 3 bases and J by 3 bases, leaving 9 bases between them.

This sequence joins TRBV9 and TRBJ1-4; D gene uncertain. CDR1 and CDR2 (germline): SGDLS, YYNGEE. The CDR3 totals 14 residues. V gave up 0 bases and J gave up 8 bases, with 11 bases separating them. CDR3: CASSVARGREKLFF. The CDR3 region has the DNA TGTGCCAGCAGCGTAGCCAGAGGGAGGGAAAAACTGTTTTTT.

The rearrangement uses TRBV11-2 and TRBJ2-7; 7 bases are shared with TRBD1. J was trimmed by 7 bases and V by 1 base; bases with no gene match: 13. This CDR3 has 16 amino acids. CDR1 SGHAT and CDR2 FQNNGV come from the germline V gene. The CDR3 is CASSLGATGDSSEQYF. CDR3 nucleotides: TGTGCCAGCAGCTTAGGAGCTACAGGGGACAGCTCGGAGCAGTACTTC.